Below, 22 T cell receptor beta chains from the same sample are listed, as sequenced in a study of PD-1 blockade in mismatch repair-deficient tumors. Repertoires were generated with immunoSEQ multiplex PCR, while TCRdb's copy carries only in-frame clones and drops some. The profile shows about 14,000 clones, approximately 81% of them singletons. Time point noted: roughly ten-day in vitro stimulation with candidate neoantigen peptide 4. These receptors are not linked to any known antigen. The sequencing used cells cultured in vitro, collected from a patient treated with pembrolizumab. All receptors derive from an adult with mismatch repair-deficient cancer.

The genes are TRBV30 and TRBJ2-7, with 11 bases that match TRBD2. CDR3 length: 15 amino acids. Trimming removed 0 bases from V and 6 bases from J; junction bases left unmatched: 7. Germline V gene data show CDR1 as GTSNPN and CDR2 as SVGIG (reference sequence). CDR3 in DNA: TGTGCCTGGAGTGTAATACTAGCGGGAGCTGGCGAGCAGTACTTC. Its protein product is CAWSVILAGAGEQYF.

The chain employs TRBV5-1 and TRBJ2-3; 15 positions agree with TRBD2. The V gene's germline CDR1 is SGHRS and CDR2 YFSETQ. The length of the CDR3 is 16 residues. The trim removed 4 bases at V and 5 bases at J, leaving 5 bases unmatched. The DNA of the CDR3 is TGCGCCAGCAGCCCAGGGACTAGCGGGAGGCAAGATACGCAGTATTTT. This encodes CASSPGTSGRQDTQYF.

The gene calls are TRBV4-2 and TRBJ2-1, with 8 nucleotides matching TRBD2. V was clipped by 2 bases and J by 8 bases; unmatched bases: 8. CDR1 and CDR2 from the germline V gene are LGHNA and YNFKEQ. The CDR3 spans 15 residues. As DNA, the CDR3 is TGTGCCAGCAGCCAAAGCCAGCGGGAGTCTCATGAGCAGTTCTTC. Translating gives CASSQSQRESHEQFF.

DNA of the CDR3: TGTGCCAGCAGCAAACGTAGCGTAGGAAGCTCTGGAAACACCATATATTTT. Translating it yields CASSKRSVGSSGNTIYF. This chain uses TRBV9 with TRBJ1-3; D call uncertain. With 4 bases removed from V and 0 bases from J, the gap between germline ends came to 17 bases. This CDR3 has 17 residues. CDR1 is SGDLS and CDR2 is YYNGEE in the germline V gene.

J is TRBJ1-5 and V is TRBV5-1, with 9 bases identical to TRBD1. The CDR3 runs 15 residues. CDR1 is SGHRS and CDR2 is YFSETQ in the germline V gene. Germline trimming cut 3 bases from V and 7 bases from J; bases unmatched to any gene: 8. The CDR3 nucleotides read TGCGCCAGCAGCTCCCGGGACAGGGTCATGCAGCCCCAGCATTTT. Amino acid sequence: CASSSRDRVMQPQHF.

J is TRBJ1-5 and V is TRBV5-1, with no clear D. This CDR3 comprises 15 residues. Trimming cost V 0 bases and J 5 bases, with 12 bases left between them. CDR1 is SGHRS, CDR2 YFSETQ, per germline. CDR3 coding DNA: TGCGCCAGCAGCTTGGGGACCCGACCCGATCAGCCCCAGCATTTT. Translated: CASSLGTRPDQPQHF.

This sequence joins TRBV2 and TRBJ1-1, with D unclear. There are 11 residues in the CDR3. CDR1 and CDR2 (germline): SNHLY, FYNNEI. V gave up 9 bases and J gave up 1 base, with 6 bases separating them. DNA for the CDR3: TGTGCCAGAGGATCGAACACTGAAGCTTTCTTT. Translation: CARGSNTEAFF.

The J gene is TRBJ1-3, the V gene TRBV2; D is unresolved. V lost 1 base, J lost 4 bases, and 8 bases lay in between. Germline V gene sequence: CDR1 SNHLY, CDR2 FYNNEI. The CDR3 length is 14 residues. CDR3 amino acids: CASSEGYLGNTIYF. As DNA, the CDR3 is TGTGCCAGCAGTGAAGGGTATCTAGGAAACACCATATATTTT.

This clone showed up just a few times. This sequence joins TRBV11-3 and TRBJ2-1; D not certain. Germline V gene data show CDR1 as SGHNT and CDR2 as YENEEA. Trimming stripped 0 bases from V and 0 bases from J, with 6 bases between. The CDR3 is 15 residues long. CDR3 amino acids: CASSLDVSSYNEQFF. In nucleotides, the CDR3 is TGTGCCAGCAGCTTAGATGTAAGCTCCTACAATGAGCAGTTCTTC. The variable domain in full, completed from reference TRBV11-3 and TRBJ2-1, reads EAGVVQSPRYKIIEKKQPVAFWCNPISGHNTLYWYLQNLGQGPELLIRYENEEAVDDSQLPKDRFSAERLKGVDSTLKIQPAELGDSAVYLCASSLDVSSYNEQFFGPGTRLTVL.

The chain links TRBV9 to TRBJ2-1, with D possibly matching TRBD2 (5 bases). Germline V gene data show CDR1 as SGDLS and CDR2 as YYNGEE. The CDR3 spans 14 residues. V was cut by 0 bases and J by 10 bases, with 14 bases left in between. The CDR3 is CASSVDGLTGEQFF. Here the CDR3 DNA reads TGTGCCAGCAGCGTAGATGGGCTAACGGGGGAGCAGTTCTTC.

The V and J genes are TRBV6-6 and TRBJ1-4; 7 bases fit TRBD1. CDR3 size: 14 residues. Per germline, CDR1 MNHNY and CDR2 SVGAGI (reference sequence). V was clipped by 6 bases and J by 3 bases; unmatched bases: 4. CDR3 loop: CASSYRGSNEKLFF. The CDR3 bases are TGTGCCAGCAGCTACAGGGGCTCTAATGAAAAACTGTTTTTT.

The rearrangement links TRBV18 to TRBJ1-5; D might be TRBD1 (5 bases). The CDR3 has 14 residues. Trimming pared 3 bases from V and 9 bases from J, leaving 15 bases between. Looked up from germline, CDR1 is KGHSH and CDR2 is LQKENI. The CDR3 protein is CASSPGEGVRPQHF. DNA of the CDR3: TGTGCCAGCTCACCGGGGGAAGGGGTTAGGCCCCAGCATTTT.

The CDR3 DNA reads TGTGCCAGCAGCTTAGCGACAGGGGGCGTCAATCCCGTTGAAGCTTTCTTT. This sequence encodes CASSLATGGVNPVEAFF. V is TRBV7-6 and J is TRBJ1-1, with 10 bases that match TRBD1. This CDR3 has 17 residues. CDR1 and CDR2 (germline): SGHVS, FNYEAQ. Trimming removed 0 bases from V and 7 bases from J; junction bases left unmatched: 11.

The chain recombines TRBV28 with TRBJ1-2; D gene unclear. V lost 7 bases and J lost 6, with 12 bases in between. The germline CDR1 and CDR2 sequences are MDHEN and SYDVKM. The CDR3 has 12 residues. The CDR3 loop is CASTAGTDGYTF. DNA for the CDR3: TGTGCCAGCACTGCGGGAACGGATGGCTACACCTTC.

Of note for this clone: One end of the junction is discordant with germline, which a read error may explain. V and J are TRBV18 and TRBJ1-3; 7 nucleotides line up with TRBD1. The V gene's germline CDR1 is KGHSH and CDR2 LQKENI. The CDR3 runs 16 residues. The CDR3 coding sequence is TGTACCAGCTCACCGGACAGGACCCACTCTGGAAACACCATATATTTT. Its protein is CTSSPDRTHSGNTIYF. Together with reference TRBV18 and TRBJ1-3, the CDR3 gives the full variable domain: NAGVMQNPRHLVRRRGQEARLRCSPMKGHSHVYWYRQLPEEGLKFMVYLQKENIIDESGMPKERFSAEFPKEGPSILRIQQVVRGDSAAYFCTSSPDRTHSGNTIYFGEGSWLTVV.

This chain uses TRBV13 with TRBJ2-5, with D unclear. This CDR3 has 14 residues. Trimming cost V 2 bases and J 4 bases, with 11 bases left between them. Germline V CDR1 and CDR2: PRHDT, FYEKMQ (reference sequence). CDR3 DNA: TGTGCCAGCAGCTTACTGGGTAACAGAGAGACCCAGTACTTC. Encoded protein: CASSLLGNRETQYF.

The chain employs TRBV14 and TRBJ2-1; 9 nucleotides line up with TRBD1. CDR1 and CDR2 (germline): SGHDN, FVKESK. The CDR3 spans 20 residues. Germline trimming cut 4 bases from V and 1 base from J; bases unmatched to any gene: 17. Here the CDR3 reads CASSRIYGTGISRSYNEQFF. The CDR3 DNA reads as TGTGCCAGCAGCCGAATATACGGGACAGGGATATCTCGGTCCTACAATGAGCAGTTCTTC.

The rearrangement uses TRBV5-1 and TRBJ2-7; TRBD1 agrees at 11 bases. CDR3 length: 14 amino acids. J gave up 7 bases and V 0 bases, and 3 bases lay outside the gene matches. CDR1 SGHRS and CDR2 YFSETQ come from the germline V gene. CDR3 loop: CASSLADRGREQYF. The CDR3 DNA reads TGCGCCAGCAGCTTGGCGGACAGGGGGCGAGAGCAGTACTTC.

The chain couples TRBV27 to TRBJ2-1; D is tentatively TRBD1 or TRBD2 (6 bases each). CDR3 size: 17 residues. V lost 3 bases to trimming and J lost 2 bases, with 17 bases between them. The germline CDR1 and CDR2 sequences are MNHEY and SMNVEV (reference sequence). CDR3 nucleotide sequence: TGTGCCAGCAGTTTTTCACGAGGGGGAGGAACCTACAATGAGCAGTTCTTC. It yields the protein CASSFSRGGGTYNEQFF.

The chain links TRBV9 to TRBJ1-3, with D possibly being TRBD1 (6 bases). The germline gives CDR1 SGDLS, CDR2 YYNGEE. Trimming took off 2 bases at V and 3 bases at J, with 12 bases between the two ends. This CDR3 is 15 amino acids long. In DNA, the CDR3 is TGTGCCAGCAGCGTCTCGGACAGAGGTGGAAACACCATATATTTT. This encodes CASSVSDRGGNTIYF.

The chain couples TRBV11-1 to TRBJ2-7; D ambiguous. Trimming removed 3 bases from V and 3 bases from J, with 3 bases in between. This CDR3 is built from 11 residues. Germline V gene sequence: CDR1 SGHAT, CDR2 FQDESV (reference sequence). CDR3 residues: CASSFDYEQYF. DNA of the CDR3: TGTGCCAGCAGCTTTGACTACGAGCAGTACTTC.

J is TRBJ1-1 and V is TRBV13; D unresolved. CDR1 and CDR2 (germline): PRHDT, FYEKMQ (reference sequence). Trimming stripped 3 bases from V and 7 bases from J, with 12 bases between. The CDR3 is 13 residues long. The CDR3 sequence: CASSFAQGLEAFF. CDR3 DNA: TGTGCCAGCAGCTTTGCCCAAGGCCTTGAAGCTTTCTTT. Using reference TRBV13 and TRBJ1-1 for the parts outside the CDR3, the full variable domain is AAGVIQSPRHLIKEKRETATLKCYPIPRHDTVYWYQQGPGQDPQFLISFYEKMQSDKGSIPDRFSAQQFSDYHSELNMSSLELGDSALYFCASSFAQGLEAFFGQGTRLTVV.